These 14 T cell receptor beta chains were sequenced from one sample in a study of cytomegalovirus exposure and HLA in healthy donors. Vbeta (60) and Jbeta (13) primers were used in the PCR. Assay used: immunoSEQ multiplex PCR; TCRdb lists only in-frame clones, some missing. The sample shows 100,000 to 150,000 clones, roughly four fifths of them seen only once. The specimen sequenced was PBMCs. The source is a man between 45 and 60 years old in good health and CMV-seronegative.

This clone came up a few times. The V and J genes are TRBV19 and TRBJ2-1; 7 positions match TRBD1. Germline lookup yields CDR1 LNHDA and CDR2 SQIVND (reference sequence). The CDR3 contains 14 residues. The trim removed 10 bases at V and 5 bases at J, leaving 11 bases unmatched. In DNA, the CDR3 is TGTGCCACCCGACAGGGAAGGTTCGACAATGAGCAGTTCTTC. Translation: CATRQGRFDNEQFF.

The V gene is TRBV11-3, the J gene TRBJ2-5; maybe TRBD1 (5 bases). Germline lookup yields CDR1 SGHNT and CDR2 YENEEA. Deletions cut 1 base from V and 3 bases from J, with 9 bases between. The CDR3 runs 14 residues. CDR3 sequence reads: CASSLVPQEETQYF. The CDR3 DNA is TGTGCCAGCAGCTTAGTCCCACAGGAAGAGACCCAGTACTTC.

The chain uses TRBV9 and TRBJ2-5; TRBD2 matches 8 bases. V lost 2 bases to trimming and J lost 5 bases; unmatched junction nucleotides: 14. Germline lookup yields CDR1 SGDLS and CDR2 YYNGEE. The CDR3 consists of 17 residues. This CDR3 is CASSVGGGSSGAETQYF. CDR3 DNA sequence: TGTGCCAGCAGCGTCGGCGGGGGGTCTTCGGGCGCGGAGACCCAGTACTTC.

This sequence joins TRBV21-1 and TRBJ1-4; TRBD1, the table's D call, lacks a check against the DNA. TRBV21-1 is listed as a pseudogene. CDR3 length: 12 amino acids. The CDR3 DNA reads as TGTGCCAGCAGCAAAGGGGGCAGGGGGGCACCATTT. It translates to CASSKGGRGAPF.

The rearrangement links TRBV29-1 to TRBJ2-7, with D perhaps matching TRBD2 (7 bases). The V gene's germline CDR1 is SQVTM and CDR2 ANQGSEA. The CDR3 sequence is 13 residues long. Between the trimmed V and J ends, which lost 1 base and 5 bases, there was a span of 12 bases. CDR3 in amino acids: CSVEGGGANEQYF. CDR3 nucleotides: TGCAGCGTTGAAGGAGGGGGGGCGAACGAGCAGTACTTC.

This clone was observed a few times. CDR3 in DNA: TGTGCCAGCAGTCCCACCAGGGGGTATGGCTACACCTTC. This gives the protein CASSPTRGYGYTF. The J gene is TRBJ1-2, the V gene TRBV28; 7 nucleotides match TRBD1. The CDR3 length is 13 residues. The V segment lost 5 bases and the J segment 5 bases; nucleotides outside the gene matches: 5. Germline V gives CDR1 MDHEN, CDR2 SYDVKM.

The rearrangement links TRBV10-3 to TRBJ2-5; D possibly corresponds to TRBD2 (7 bases). V was shortened by 9 bases and J by 4 bases, with 15 bases between the two germline ends. The CDR3 has 13 residues. From germline, CDR1 is ENHRY and CDR2 SYGVKD. CDR3 DNA sequence: TGTGCCATGAGGGGGGGGCTCGGAGAGACCCAGTACTTC. The encoded protein is CAMRGGLGETQYF.

This clone has only one observation. V usage is TRBV19 and J usage is TRBJ1-5, with a weak D call TRBD1 (5 bases). The germline CDR1 and CDR2 sequences are LNHDA and SQIVND (reference sequence). The CDR3 is 17 amino acids. The V end was cut by 1 base, the J end by 2 bases, with 15 bases between. For the CDR3, the DNA is TGTGCCAGTAGTATAGCCGCAGGGTCTGGGGGCAATCAGCCCCAGCATTTT. Protein: CASSIAAGSGGNQPQHF.

The chain combines TRBV7-8 with TRBJ2-1, with TRBD1 as a possible D gene (7 bases). CDR3 length: 15 amino acids. CDR1 and CDR2 (germline): SGHVS, FQNEAQ. V lost 5 bases to trimming and J lost 6 bases, with 17 bases between them. The CDR3 region is CASSPGAQGGNEQFF. DNA for the CDR3: TGTGCCAGCAGCCCGGGGGCTCAGGGGGGCAATGAGCAGTTCTTC.

V and J are TRBV19 and TRBJ1-1; 7 bases fit TRBD1. The CDR3 covers 13 residues. With V trimmed by 7 bases and J by 0 bases, 2 bases remained unmatched. The germline V gene has CDR1 LNHDA and CDR2 SQIVND (reference sequence). CDR3 nucleotide sequence: TGTGCCAGTATTGGGACAGTGAACACTGAAGCTTTCTTT. Protein sequence: CASIGTVNTEAFF.

The J gene is TRBJ1-1, the V gene TRBV27; no clear D. From germline, CDR1 is MNHEY and CDR2 SMNVEV (reference sequence). With 5 bases removed from V and 0 bases from J, the gap between germline ends came to 13 bases. The CDR3 covers 15 residues. Here the CDR3 DNA reads TGTGCCAGCAGTGTGAGGTCGGAGCTGAACACTGAAGCTTTCTTT. Translating gives CASSVRSELNTEAFF.

The chain uses TRBV6-1 and TRBJ1-2; a weak D match, TRBD1 (6 bases). The V end was cut by 6 bases, the J end by 8 bases, with 10 bases between. The CDR3 extends over 11 amino acids. CDR1 is MNHNS and CDR2 is SASEGT in the germline V gene. The CDR3 region is CASSTGLGYTF. In DNA, the CDR3 is TGTGCCAGCAGCACAGGGTTAGGCTACACCTTC.

As DNA, the CDR3 is TGCGCCAGCAGCCCGGGACTAAACCAAGGAGAAGCTTTCTTT. Translated, it gives CASSPGLNQGEAFF. The chain employs TRBV4-1 and TRBJ1-1; possibly TRBD1 for D (5 bases). The length of the CDR3 is 14 residues. With 4 bases removed from V and 8 bases from J, the gap between germline ends came to 17 bases. Per the germline V gene, CDR1 is MGHRA and CDR2 is YSYEKL.

This chain joins TRBV28 and TRBJ1-4; D may be TRBD1 (6 bases). Germline CDR1 and CDR2: MDHEN and SYDVKM. The CDR3 is 15 amino acids. The V end was cut by 6 bases, the J end by 0 bases, with 11 bases between. CDR3 sequence reads: CASRLRQATNEKLFF. In DNA, the CDR3 is TGTGCCAGCAGACTTAGACAGGCAACTAATGAAAAACTGTTTTTT.